Sequencing of this TCR beta chain was carried out in a study of early T cells in non-severe SARS-CoV-2 infection. TCRdb passed the 5' RACE reads through MiXCR, listing each CDR3 protein once. The sample lists around 80,000 distinct CDR3 sequences, around 12% occurring once. V shed 1 base, J shed 9 bases, and the junction held 6 bases outside the gene matches. The CDR3 loop spans 15 amino acids. The germline V gene encodes CDR1 LGHDT and CDR2 YNNKEL (reference sequence). Sequenced material: whole blood. The chain combines TRBV3-1 with TRBJ2-7, with TRBD2 matching 13 bases. This receptor was identified in an adult who was a healthcare worker with PCR-confirmed SARS-CoV-2 infection or an uninfected control (not recorded which). CDR3 sequence (DNA): TGTGCCAGCAGCCAAGGGACTAGCGGGAGTACCGTGCAGTACTTC. Residues: CASSQGTSGSTVQYF.